The rows below give T cell receptor beta chains drawn from one sample of a study of blood T cell repertoires in COVID-19. Clones were read by immunoSEQ multiplex PCR, and TCRdb kept only the in-frame ones, dropping some. Of 140,000 to 150,000 clones listed, roughly four fifths are singletons. Sequences were obtained from peripheral blood. The source of these receptors is a human donor with acute or convalescent COVID-19. The donor label of this sample is uncertain. The CDR3 runs from the conserved cysteine through the conserved F or W. D genes are given only for firm matches. Rows give clone size only sometimes, using once, few, many, or a class for an expanded clone.

-	TRBV5-1	-	TRBJ1-2	CASSLSQGLDGYTF	TGCGCCAGCAGCTTGTCTCAGGGTTTGGACGGCTACACCTTC
-	TRBV5-1	-	TRBJ1-3	CASSLSLFEGSGNTIYF	TGCGCCAGCAGCTTGTCCCTCTTTGAGGGCTCTGGAAACACCATATATTTT
-	TRBV3-1/TRBV3-2	-	TRBJ1-4	CASSQDRDRHNEKLFF	TGTGCCAGCAGCCAAGATCGAGACAGACATAATGAAAAACTGTTTTTT
-	TRBV9	TRBD1	TRBJ2-7	CASSPLTGESYEQYF	TGTGCCAGCAGCCCTCTGACAGGGGAATCCTACGAGCAGTACTTC
-	TRBV7-2	-	TRBJ2-7	CASKSYPGRDEQYF	TGTGCCAGCAAGAGCTACCCCGGGCGGGACGAGCAGTACTTC
-	TRBV6-6	-	TRBJ1-3	CASSYSAVSGNTIYF	TGTGCCAGCAGTTACTCGGCCGTCTCTGGAAACACCATATATTTT
few	TRBV30	-	TRBJ2-7	CAWSPSIDSGEQYF	TGTGCCTGGAGTCCGTCGATAGATTCGGGCGAGCAGTACTTC
-	TRBV18	-	TRBJ1-2	CASSRQTPAGEGGYTF	TGTGCCAGCTCACGACAAACGCCTGCAGGGGAAGGGGGCTACACCTTC
-	TRBV27	-	TRBJ2-7	CASSLSRAGVEQYF	TGTGCCAGCAGTTTATCGAGGGCAGGGGTGGAGCAGTACTTC
-	TRBV18	TRBD1	TRBJ1-1	CASSPRDRSLNTEAFF	TGTGCCAGCTCACCTAGGGACAGGAGTTTGAACACTGAAGCTTTCTTT
-	TRBV6-2/TRBV6-3	TRBD1	TRBJ2-7	CASSYGTVFGLYEQYF	TGTGCCAGCAGTTACGGGACAGTTTTTGGCTTGTACGAGCAGTACTTC
-	TRBV15	-	TRBJ1-4	CATSIYEKLFF	TGTGCCACCAGCATCTATGAAAAACTGTTTTTT
-	TRBV20-1	-	TRBJ1-1	CSASGGLNTEAFF	TGCAGTGCTAGTGGGGGGCTTAACACTGAAGCTTTCTTT
-	TRBV2	-	TRBJ1-1	CASKVGGTEAFF	TGTGCCAGCAAGGTGGGAGGGACTGAAGCTTTCTTT
-	TRBV2	-	TRBJ2-5	CASRMGLGETQYF	TGTGCCAGCCGTATGGGGCTGGGAGAGACCCAGTACTTC
-	TRBV19	-	TRBJ2-3	CASSKSGRSTDTQYF	TGTGCCAGTAGTAAATCTGGCCGCAGCACAGATACGCAGTATTTT
few	TRBV6-1	TRBD1	TRBJ1-1	CASSEIVGRGMVLAFF	TGTGCCAGCAGTGAAATCGTAGGCAGGGGGATGGTCCTAGCTTTCTTT
-	TRBV5-4	-	TRBJ1-5	CASSLARPNISPQHF	TGTGCCAGCAGCTTGGCGAGGCCGAATATCAGCCCCCAGCATTTT
few	TRBV7-9	-	TRBJ2-3	CASSLSSRTDTQYF	TGTGCCAGCAGCTTATCATCGAGGACAGATACGCAGTATTTT
-	TRBV7-2	-	TRBJ1-1	CASRRDTEAFF	TGTGCCAGCAGAAGAGACACTGAAGCTTTCTTT
-	TRBV18	TRBD1	TRBJ2-2	CASSPQRQGNTGELFF	TGTGCCAGCTCACCACAGAGACAGGGGAACACCGGGGAGCTGTTTTTT
-	TRBV19	-	TRBJ1-5	CATRDILGNQPQHF	TGTGCCACACGGGATATACTAGGGAATCAGCCCCAGCATTTT
-	TRBV18	-	TRBJ2-2	CASSPAGSNTGELFF	TGTGCCAGCTCACCGGCGGGCTCGAACACCGGGGAGCTGTTTTTT
-	TRBV5-6	-	TRBJ2-2	CASSLWGHRTGELFF	TGTGCCAGCAGCTTATGGGGACACAGAACCGGGGAGCTGTTTTTT
-	TRBV18	TRBD1	TRBJ2-1	CASSPADRGNEQFF	TGTGCCAGCTCACCGGCGGACAGGGGAAATGAGCAGTTCTTC
-	TRBV2	-	TRBJ1-1	CASLLPEPVRSEAFF	TGTGCCAGCCTTCTACCCGAACCCGTTCGTTCTGAAGCTTTCTTT
few	TRBV10-1	-	TRBJ2-2	CASGRSGQTNTGELFF	TGCGCCAGCGGAAGGTCCGGACAGACAAACACCGGGGAGCTGTTTTTT
-	TRBV5-1	TRBD1	TRBJ1-1	CASSLDRGLNTEAFF	TGCGCCAGCAGCTTGGACAGGGGGTTGAACACTGAAGCTTTCTTT
-	TRBV15	-	TRBJ1-2	CATSKELYGYTF	TGTGCCACCAGCAAAGAACTCTATGGCTACACCTTC
-	TRBV12-3/TRBV12-4	-	TRBJ1-2	CASSLAQRTDYTF	TGTGCCAGCAGTTTAGCGCAGAGGACTGACTACACCTTC
-	TRBV6-5	TRBD1	TRBJ2-3	CASRDRFLGTQYF	TGTGCCAGCAGGGACAGGTTTTTGGGTACGCAGTATTTT
-	TRBV27	-	TRBJ2-6	CASSLSASSGANVLTF	TGTGCCAGCAGTTTATCGGCCAGCTCTGGGGCCAACGTCCTGACTTTC
once	TRBV6-5	TRBD2	TRBJ2-7	CASRLAGVEEQYF	TGTGCCAGCAGACTAGCGGGGGTGGAAGAGCAGTACTTC
few	TRBV19	TRBD1	TRBJ1-6	CASGGTGGNSPLHF	TGTGCCAGCGGGGGAACAGGGGGTAATTCACCCCTCCACTTT
-	TRBV30	-	TRBJ1-6	CAWSLGGPTNNSPLHF	TGTGCCTGGAGTCTTGGGGGCCCTACGAATAATTCACCCCTCCACTTT
-	TRBV29-1	-	TRBJ2-1	CSVEGRGNEQFF	TGCAGCGTTGAAGGCCGAGGGAATGAGCAGTTCTTC
once	TRBV3-1/TRBV3-2	-	TRBJ1-5	CASSQYGSNQPQHF	TGTGCCAGCAGCCAATACGGTAGCAATCAGCCCCAGCATTTT